This TCR beta chain was captured by sequencing in a study of T cell responses to AZD1222 COVID-19 vaccine. V was cut by 0 bases and J by 5 bases, with 11 bases left in between. The CDR3 has 16 amino acids. Germline CDR1 reads MNHEY; CDR2 reads SVGAGI. Remarks on this clone: No antigen is known for it.

TCRdb keeps only in-frame clones here, not all; method: immunoSEQ multiplex PCR. Seen here are fewer than 130,000 clones, over 75% observed once, and the top ten hold around 4.6%. The study's findings and limits: Females outnumbered males among donors, who were mostly white British; clonal diversity was possibly underestimated.

This TCR came from an adult in good health. This rearrangement joins TRBV6-5 to TRBJ1-6, with a possible D match to TRBD1 (5 bases). The sample here was peripheral blood, taken on day 0 of AZD1222 vaccination. CDR3 loop: CASSYSSRVNNSPLHF. The CDR3 DNA reads as TGTGCCAGCAGTTACTCCTCCAGGGTGAATAATTCACCCCTCCACTTT.